Described below is a single T cell receptor beta chain sequence and its context. Trimming took off 2 bases at V and 0 bases at J, with 11 bases between the two ends. The CDR3 is 16 residues long. As judged by recently defined diagnostic criteria, patients with Susac syndrome had definite or probable disease. Negative isolation yielded the CD8+ and CD4+ T cells, while FACS enriched the TEMRA cells. These data are taken from a study of CD8 T cells in Susac syndrome. For the study at large: Treatment status at blood draw for the Susac syndrome patients was therapy-naive, corticosteroids, or intravenous immunoglobulin alone.

The authors reverse transcribed roughly 0.5 to 1 ug RNA with random hexamers. One entry per CDR3 protein results from TCRdb running MiXCR on the immunoSEQ multiplex PCR reads. There are 140,000 or so distinct CDR3 sequences in the sample; approximately 94% occur only once, and 0.075% to 0.09% lies in the top ten. V gene TRBV12-3 or TRBV12-4 combines with J gene TRBJ1-3, with D uncertain. Sequencing input: CD4+ T cells from PBMCs. This TCR derives from a human donor with Susac syndrome. CDR3 sequence reads: CASSLFGGISGNTIYF. The CDR3 nucleotides read TGTGCCAGCAGTTTATTTGGCGGCATCTCTGGAAACACCATATATTTT.